These 14 T cell receptor beta chains were sequenced from one sample in a study of blood T cells in healthy people across ages. It was with a sample-barcoded 5' primer and a J-beta primer mix that a second PCR of about 7 to 12 cycles was run. TCRdb passed the 5' RACE reads through MiXCR, listing each CDR3 protein once. The sample records hundreds of thousands of distinct CDR3 sequences, roughly 30% being singletons. Source material: blood. The receptors originated from a woman aged 80 or over in good health.

This clonotype appeared many times. The rearrangement uses TRBV6-5 and TRBJ2-1, with D tentatively TRBD1 (6 bases). CDR3 length equals 16 residues. V lost 6 bases and J 0 bases, leaving 15 bases between the germline ends. Germline CDR1 and CDR2: MNHEY and SVGAGI. CDR3 region: CASRGQQASSYNEQFF. CDR3 coding DNA: TGTGCCAGCAGAGGACAGCAGGCTAGCTCCTACAATGAGCAGTTCTTC.

Of note for this clonotype: A much more abundant neighbour one base away suggests this may be a read error. V gene TRBV2 combines with J gene TRBJ2-5, with D possibly TRBD2 on 5 matching bases. V lost 3 bases to trimming and J lost 11 bases, with 7 bases between them. This CDR3 is built from 10 residues. Germline loops: CDR1 SNHLY, CDR2 FYNNEI. CDR3 bases: TGTGCCAGCAGTGACGGGGTACAGTACTTC. Protein sequence: CASSDGVQYF.

The CDR3 loop is CASSSVLQETQYF. CDR3 in DNA: TGTGCCAGCAGTTCGGTCCTCCAAGAGACCCAGTACTTC. The chain uses TRBV6-5 and TRBJ2-5; D remains unclear. Germline CDR1 and CDR2: MNHEY and SVGAGI. The ends were cut back, 4 bases at V and 1 base at J, with 7 bases in the middle. The CDR3 is 13 residues long.

The table lists this clonotype with many counts. The chain links TRBV9 to TRBJ2-5, with 8 bases aligning to TRBD2. This CDR3 contains 16 residues. Germline assignment: CDR1 SGDLS and CDR2 YYNGEE. V dropped 4 bases and J dropped 2; count of bases not matched to a gene: 10. CDR3: CASSLYGGASQETQYF. Here the CDR3 DNA reads TGTGCCAGCAGCTTATACGGGGGGGCCAGTCAAGAGACCCAGTACTTC.

This clonotype was seen ten or more times. The gene calls are TRBV12-3 or TRBV12-4 and TRBJ2-1; TRBD2 matches 13 bases. V lost 5 bases and J lost 8; bases outside the gene matches: 3. The CDR3 runs 14 residues. CDR3 amino acids: CASSTSGGADEQFF. For the CDR3, the DNA is TGTGCCAGCAGTACTAGCGGGGGGGCTGATGAGCAGTTCTTC.

CDR3 nucleotides: TGTGCCAGCAGCTCGATGCTGACGGCGAGCTCCTACGAGCAGTACTTC. This encodes CASSSMLTASSYEQYF. J is TRBJ2-7 and V is TRBV5-5; D remains unclear. Per germline, CDR1 SGHKS and CDR2 YYEKEE (reference sequence). Deletions cut 3 bases from V and 0 bases from J, with 16 bases between. The CDR3 spans 16 residues.

J is TRBJ1-2 and V is TRBV30; D not resolved. Germline assignment: CDR1 GTSNPN and CDR2 SVGIG (reference sequence). The CDR3 consists of 15 residues. V lost 4 bases, J lost 1 base, and 16 bases lay in between. The CDR3 loop is CAWNNPGDYNYGYTF. CDR3 sequence (DNA): TGTGCCTGGAATAACCCGGGAGATTATAACTATGGCTACACCTTC.

This clonotype was picked up a small number of times. Given a much more abundant clone one base away, this may be a read error. The chain carries TRBV29-1 and TRBJ2-5; a possible D gene is TRBD2 (6 bases). Per the germline V gene, CDR1 is SQVTM and CDR2 is ANQGSEA. This CDR3 has 16 residues. V was clipped by 4 bases and J by 1 base, with 19 bases between them. CDR3 region: CSVAPTSEGPQETQYF. The CDR3 DNA is TGCAGCGTTGCTCCGACTAGTGAGGGCCCCCAAGAGACCCAGTACTTC.

Notes on this clonotype: A single base separates this from a much larger clone, so it may be a read error. This chain joins TRBV12-3 or TRBV12-4 and TRBJ2-3; 9 positions match TRBD2. The CDR3 length is 15 residues. The CDR3 region is CTSSVTSGSTDTQYF. The CDR3 coding sequence is TGTACCAGCAGTGTCACTAGCGGGAGCACAGATACGCAGTATTTT.

This clonotype came up many times. The rearrangement uses TRBV7-6 and TRBJ2-5; no firm D call. V was pared by 5 bases and J by 5 bases, with 6 bases between. CDR1 SGHVS and CDR2 FNYEAQ come from the germline V gene. This CDR3 contains 11 residues. CDR3 residues: CASSKEETQYF. In nucleotides, the CDR3 is TGTGCCAGCAGCAAAGAGGAGACCCAGTACTTC. The whole variable domain, filled in from reference TRBV7-6 and TRBJ2-5, reads GAGVSQSPRYKVTKRGQDVALRCDPISGHVSLYWYRQALGQGPEFLTYFNYEAQQDKSGLPNDRFSAERPEGSISTLTIQRTEQRDSAMYRCASSKEETQYFGPGTRLLVL.

This clonotype was recorded at least ten times. The J gene is TRBJ2-6, the V gene TRBV4-3; 7 bases are shared with TRBD1. The J segment lost 2 bases and the V segment lost 1 base, leaving 11 bases of the junction unmatched. This CDR3 has 19 amino acids. Germline-derived CDR1 and CDR2 are LGHNA and YSLEER. Here the CDR3 DNA reads TGCGCCAGCAGCCAAGGACAGGGCACTGTATTTGCTGGGGCCAACGTCCTGACTTTC. Its protein is CASSQGQGTVFAGANVLTF.

There are many counts of this clonotype. V is TRBV7-9 and J is TRBJ2-3; TRBD2 aligns across 10 bases. This CDR3 comprises 14 residues. Germline CDR1 reads SEHNR; CDR2 reads FQNEAQ (reference sequence). J gave up 6 bases and V 7 bases, and 7 bases lay outside the gene matches. The CDR3, as DNA: TGTGCCAGCAATCAAGCGGGGGGGCCTGATACGCAGTATTTT. Translating gives CASNQAGGPDTQYF.

The count of this clonotype is one. This rearrangement joins TRBV2 to TRBJ2-3; TRBD2 agrees at 13 bases. The CDR3 runs to 15 residues. V shed 5 bases and J 4 bases; nucleotides not matched to a gene: 3. Germline CDR1 and CDR2: SNHLY and FYNNEI. Here the CDR3 DNA reads TGTGCCAGCAGTACTAGCGGGAGGGTCCCAGATACGCAGTATTTT. It yields the protein CASSTSGRVPDTQYF.

As regards this clonotype: A read error may produce the germline difference seen at one junction end. The chain recombines TRBV20-1 with TRBJ2-3; the D call may be TRBD1 or TRBD2 (6 bases each). The CDR3 totals 19 residues. Germline CDR1 and CDR2: DFQATT and SNEGSKA (reference sequence). The CDR3 sequence: CSARMAKGGRGASTDAQYF. CDR3 nucleotide sequence: TGCAGTGCTAGAATGGCTAAGGGGGGCAGGGGAGCTAGCACAGATGCGCAGTATTTT.